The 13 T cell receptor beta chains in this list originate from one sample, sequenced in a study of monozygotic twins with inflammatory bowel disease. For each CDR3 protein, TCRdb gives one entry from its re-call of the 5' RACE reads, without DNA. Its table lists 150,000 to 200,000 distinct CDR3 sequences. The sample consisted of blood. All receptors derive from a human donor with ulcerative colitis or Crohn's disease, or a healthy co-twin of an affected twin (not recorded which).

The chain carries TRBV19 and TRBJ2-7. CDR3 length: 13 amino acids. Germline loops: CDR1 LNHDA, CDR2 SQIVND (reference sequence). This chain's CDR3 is CASSIGRTYEQYF. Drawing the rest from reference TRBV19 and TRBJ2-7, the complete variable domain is DGGITQSPKYLFRKEGQNVTLSCEQNLNHDAMYWYRQDPGQGLRLIYYSQIVNDFQKGDIAEGYSVSREKKESFPLTVTSAQKNPTAFYLCASSIGRTYEQYFGPGTRLTVT.

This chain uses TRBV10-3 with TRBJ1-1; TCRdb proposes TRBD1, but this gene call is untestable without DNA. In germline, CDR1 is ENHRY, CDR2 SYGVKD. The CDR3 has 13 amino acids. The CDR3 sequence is CAISPLRDTEAFF.

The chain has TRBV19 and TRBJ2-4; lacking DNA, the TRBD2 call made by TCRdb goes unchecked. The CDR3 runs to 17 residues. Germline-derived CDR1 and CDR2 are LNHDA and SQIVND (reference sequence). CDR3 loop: CASSPRLAGLAKNIQYF.

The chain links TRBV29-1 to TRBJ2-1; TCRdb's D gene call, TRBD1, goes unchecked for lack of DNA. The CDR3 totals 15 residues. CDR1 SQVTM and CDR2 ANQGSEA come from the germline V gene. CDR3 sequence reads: CSVDEPGQGANEQFF.

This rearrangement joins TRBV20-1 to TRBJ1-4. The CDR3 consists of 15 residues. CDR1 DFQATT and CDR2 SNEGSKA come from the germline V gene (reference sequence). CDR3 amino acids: CSARNAGLNNEKLFF.

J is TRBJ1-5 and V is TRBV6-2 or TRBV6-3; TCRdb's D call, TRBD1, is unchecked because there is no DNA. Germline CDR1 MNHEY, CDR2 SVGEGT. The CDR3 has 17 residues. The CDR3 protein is CASSAQGGGFSNQPQHF.

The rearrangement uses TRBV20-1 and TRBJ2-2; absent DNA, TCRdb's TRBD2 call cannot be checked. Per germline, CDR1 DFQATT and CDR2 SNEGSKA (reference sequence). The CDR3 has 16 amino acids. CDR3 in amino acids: CSARESGGGITGELFF.

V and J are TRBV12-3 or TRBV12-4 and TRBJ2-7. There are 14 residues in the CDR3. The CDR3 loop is CASSLGRNSYEQYF.

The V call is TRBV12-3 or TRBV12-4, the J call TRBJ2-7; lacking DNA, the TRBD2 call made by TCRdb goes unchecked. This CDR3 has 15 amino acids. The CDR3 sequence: CASSFRGLAGDEQYF.

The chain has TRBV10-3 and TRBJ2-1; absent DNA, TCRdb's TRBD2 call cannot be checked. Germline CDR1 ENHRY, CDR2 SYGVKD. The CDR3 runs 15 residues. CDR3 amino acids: CAITLGLAGVSEQFF.

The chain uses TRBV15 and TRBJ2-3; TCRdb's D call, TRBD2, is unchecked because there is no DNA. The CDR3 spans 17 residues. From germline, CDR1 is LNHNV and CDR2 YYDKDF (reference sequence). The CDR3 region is CATSRDGSGRGTDTQYF.

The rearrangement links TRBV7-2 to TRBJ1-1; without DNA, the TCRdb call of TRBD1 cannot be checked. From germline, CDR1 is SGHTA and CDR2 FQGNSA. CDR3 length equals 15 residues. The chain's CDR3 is CASSPQTGMNTEAFF.

CDR3 sequence: CASSARDWIYNEQFF. The genes are TRBV9 and TRBJ2-1; TCRdb reports TRBD2, a call that lacks DNA to check it against. The CDR3 has 15 amino acids. Germline assignment: CDR1 SGDLS and CDR2 YYNGEE.